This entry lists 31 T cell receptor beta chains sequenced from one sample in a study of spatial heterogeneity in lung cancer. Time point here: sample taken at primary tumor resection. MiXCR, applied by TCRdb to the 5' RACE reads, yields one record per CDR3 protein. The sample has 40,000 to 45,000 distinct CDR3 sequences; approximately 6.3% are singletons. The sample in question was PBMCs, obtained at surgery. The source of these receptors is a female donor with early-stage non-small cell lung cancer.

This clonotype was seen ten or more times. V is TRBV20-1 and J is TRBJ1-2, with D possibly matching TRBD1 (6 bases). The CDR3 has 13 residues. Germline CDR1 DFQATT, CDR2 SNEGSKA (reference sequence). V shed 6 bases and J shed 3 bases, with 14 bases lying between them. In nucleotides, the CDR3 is TGCAGTGCCGATCACAGGGTTCACTATGGCTACACCTTC. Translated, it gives CSADHRVHYGYTF.

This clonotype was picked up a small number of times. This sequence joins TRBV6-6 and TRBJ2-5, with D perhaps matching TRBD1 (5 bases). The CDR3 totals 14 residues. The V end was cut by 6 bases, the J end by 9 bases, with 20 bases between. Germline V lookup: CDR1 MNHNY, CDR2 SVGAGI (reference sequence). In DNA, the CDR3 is TGTGCCAGCAGGGATATCAGGGCCCTTGGGTCCCAGTACTTC. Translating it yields CASRDIRALGSQYF.

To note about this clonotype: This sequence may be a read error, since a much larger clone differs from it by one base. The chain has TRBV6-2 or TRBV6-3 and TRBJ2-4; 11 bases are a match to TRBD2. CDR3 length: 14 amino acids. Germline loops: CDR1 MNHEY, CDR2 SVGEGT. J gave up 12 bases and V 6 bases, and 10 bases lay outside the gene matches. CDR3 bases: TGTGCCAGCAGCCTACTAGCGGGGGCCCCCACTCAGTACTTC. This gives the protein CASSLLAGAPTQYF.

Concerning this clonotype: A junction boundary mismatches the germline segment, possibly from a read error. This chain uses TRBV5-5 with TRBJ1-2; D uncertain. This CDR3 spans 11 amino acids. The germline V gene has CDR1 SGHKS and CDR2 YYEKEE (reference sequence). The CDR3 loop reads CASSLEGSAGF. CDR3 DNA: TGTGCCAGCAGCTTGGAGGGATCGGCCGGGTTC.

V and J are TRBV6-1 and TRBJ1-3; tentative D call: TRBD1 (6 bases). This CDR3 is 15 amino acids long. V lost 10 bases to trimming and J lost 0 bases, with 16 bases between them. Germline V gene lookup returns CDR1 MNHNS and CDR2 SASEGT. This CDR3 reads CATQQGPGSGNTIYF. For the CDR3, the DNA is TGTGCCACCCAACAGGGTCCCGGCTCTGGAAACACCATATATTTT.

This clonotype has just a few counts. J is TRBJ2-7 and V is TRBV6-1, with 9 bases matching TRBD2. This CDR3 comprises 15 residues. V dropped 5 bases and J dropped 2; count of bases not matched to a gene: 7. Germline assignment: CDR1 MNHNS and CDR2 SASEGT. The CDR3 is CASSSRAGGPYEQYF. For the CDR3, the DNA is TGTGCCAGCAGTTCCCGAGCGGGGGGACCCTACGAGCAGTACTTC.

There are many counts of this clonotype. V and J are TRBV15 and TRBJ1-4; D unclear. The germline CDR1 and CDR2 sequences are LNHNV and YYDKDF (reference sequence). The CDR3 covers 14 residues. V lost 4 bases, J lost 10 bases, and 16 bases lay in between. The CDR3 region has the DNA TGTGCCACCAGCACTAATCCGAGGTTCGGAAAACTGTTTTTT. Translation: CATSTNPRFGKLFF. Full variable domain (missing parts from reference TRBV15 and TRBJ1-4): DAMVIQNPRYQVTQFGKPVTLSCSQTLNHNVMYWYQQKSSQAPKLLFHYYDKDFNNEADTPDNFQSRRPNTSFCFLDIRSPGLGDTAMYLCATSTNPRFGKLFFGSGTQLSVL.

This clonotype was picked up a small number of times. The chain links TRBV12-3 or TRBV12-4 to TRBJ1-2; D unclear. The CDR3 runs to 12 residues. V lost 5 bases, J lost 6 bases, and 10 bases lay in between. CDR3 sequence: CASSPAYHGYTF. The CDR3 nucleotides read TGTGCCAGCAGTCCAGCTTACCATGGCTACACCTTC.

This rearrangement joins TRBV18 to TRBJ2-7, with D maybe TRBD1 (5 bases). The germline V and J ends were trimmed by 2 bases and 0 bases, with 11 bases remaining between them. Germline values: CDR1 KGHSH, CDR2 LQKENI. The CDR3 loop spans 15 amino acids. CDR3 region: CASSPRTGLSYEQYF. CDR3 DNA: TGTGCCAGCTCACCAAGAACAGGCCTCTCCTACGAGCAGTACTTC. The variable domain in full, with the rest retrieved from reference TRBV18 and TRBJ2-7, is NAGVMQNPRHLVRRRGQEARLRCSPMKGHSHVYWYRQLPEEGLKFMVYLQKENIIDESGMPKERFSAEFPKEGPSILRIQQVVRGDSAAYFCASSPRTGLSYEQYFGPGTRLTVT.

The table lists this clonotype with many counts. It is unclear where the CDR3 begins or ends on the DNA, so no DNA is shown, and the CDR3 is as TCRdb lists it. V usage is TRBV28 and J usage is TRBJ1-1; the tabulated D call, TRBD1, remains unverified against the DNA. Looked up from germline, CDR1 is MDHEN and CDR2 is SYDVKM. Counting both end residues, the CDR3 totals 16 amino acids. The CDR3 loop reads CASSLFGPGGNTEAFF.

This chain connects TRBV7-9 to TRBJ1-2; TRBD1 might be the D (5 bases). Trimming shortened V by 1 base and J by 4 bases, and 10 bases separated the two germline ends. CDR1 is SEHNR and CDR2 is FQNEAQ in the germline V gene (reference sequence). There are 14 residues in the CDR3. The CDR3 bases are TGTGCCAGCAGCTTAGTGGGGGGATCCTATGGCTACACCTTC. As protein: CASSLVGGSYGYTF.

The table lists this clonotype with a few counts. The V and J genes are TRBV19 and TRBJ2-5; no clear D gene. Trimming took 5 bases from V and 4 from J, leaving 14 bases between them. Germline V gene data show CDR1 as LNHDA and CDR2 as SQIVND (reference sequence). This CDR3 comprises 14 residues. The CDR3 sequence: CASSSTARRETQYF. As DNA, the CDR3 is TGTGCCAGTAGTTCAACGGCGCGACGAGAGACCCAGTACTTC.

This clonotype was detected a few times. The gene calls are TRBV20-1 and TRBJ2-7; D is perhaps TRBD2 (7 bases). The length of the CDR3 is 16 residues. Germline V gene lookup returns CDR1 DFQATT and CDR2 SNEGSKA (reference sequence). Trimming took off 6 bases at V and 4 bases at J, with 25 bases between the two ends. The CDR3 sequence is CSAMETGEGVGYEQYF. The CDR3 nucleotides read TGCAGTGCCATGGAAACCGGGGAGGGGGTCGGGTACGAGCAGTACTTC.

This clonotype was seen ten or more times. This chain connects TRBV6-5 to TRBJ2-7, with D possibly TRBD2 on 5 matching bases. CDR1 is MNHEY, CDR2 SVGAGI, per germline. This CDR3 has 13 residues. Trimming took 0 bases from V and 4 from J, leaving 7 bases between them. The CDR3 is CASSYSGEYEQYF. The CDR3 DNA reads TGTGCCAGCAGTTACTCCGGGGAGTACGAGCAGTACTTC.

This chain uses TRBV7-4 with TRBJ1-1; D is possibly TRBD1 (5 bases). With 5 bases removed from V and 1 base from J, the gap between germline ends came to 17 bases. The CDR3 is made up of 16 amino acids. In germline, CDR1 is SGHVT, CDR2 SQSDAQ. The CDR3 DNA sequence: TGTGCCAGCAGCCCGGGACCATATTTTGAGAACACTGAAGCTTTCTTT. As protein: CASSPGPYFENTEAFF.

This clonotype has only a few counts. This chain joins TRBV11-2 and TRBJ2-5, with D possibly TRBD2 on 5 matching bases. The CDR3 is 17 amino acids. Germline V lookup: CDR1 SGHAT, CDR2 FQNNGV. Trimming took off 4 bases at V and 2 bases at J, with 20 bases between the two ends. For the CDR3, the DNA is TGTGCCAGCAGCTCCCCTATGTATCGGACTCCTCAAGAGACCCAGTACTTC. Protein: CASSSPMYRTPQETQYF.

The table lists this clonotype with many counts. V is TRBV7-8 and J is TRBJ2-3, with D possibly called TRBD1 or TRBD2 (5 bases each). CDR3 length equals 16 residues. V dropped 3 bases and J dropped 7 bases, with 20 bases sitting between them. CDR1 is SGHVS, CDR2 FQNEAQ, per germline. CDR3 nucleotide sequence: TGTGCCAGCAGCTTGAAGGGGACCCTCAATATTAATACGCAGTATTTT. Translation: CASSLKGTLNINTQYF. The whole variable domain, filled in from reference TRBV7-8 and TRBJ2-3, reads GAGVSQSPRYKVAKRGQDVALRCDPISGHVSLFWYQQALGQGPEFLTYFQNEAQLDKSGLPSDRFFAERPEGSVSTLKIQRTQQEDSAVYLCASSLKGTLNINTQYFGPGTRLTVL.

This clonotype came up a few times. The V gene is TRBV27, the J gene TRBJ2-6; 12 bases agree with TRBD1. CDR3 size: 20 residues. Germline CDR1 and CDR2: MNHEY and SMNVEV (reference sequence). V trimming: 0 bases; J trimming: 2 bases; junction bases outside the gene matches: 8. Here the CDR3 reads CASSLSLPGQGAAGANVLTF. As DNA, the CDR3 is TGTGCCAGCAGTTTATCACTCCCGGGACAGGGGGCAGCTGGGGCCAACGTCCTGACTTTC.

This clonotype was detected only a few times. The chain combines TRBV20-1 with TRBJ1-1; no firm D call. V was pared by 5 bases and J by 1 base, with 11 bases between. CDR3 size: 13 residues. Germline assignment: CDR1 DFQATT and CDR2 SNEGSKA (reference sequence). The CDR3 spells CSAQRSENTEAFF. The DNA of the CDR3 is TGCAGTGCTCAGAGGTCAGAGAACACTGAAGCTTTCTTT.

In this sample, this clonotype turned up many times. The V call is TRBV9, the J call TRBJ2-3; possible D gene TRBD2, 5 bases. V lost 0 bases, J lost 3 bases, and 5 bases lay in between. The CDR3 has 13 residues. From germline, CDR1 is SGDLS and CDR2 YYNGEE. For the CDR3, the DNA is TGTGCCAGCAGCGTAGGAGGGACAGATACGCAGTATTTT. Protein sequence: CASSVGGTDTQYF.

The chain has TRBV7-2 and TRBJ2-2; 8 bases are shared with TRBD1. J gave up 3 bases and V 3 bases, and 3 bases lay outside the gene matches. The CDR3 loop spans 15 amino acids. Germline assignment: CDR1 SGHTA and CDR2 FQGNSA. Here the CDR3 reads CASSLQGADTGELFF. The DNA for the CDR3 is TGTGCCAGCAGCTTGCAGGGGGCGGACACCGGGGAGCTGTTTTTT.

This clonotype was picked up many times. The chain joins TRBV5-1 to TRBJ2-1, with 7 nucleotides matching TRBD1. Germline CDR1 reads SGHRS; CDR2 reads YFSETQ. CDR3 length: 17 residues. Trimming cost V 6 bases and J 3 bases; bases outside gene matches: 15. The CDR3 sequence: CASIDSLTGQNYNEQFF. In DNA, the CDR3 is TGCGCCAGCATCGACTCATTAACGGGACAGAACTACAATGAGCAGTTCTTC.

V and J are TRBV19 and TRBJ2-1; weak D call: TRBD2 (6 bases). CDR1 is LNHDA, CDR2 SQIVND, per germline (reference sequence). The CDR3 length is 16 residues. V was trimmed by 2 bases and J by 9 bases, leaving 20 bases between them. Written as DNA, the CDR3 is TGTGCCAGTAGTATAAGTGGGCGGGGTTCATTACGTGAGCAGTTCTTC. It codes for CASSISGRGSLREQFF.

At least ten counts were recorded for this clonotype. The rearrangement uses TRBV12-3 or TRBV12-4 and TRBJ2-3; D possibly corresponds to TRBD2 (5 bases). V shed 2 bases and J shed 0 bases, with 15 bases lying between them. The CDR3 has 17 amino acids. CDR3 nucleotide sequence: TGTGCCAGCAGTTTATGGGCTAGCAGCACTAGCACAGATACGCAGTATTTT. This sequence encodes CASSLWASSTSTDTQYF.

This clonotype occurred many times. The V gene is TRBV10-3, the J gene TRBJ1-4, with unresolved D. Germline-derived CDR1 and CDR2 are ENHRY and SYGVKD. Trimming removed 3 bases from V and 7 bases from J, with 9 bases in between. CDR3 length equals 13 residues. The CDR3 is CAISERLFEKLFF. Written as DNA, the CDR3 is TGTGCCATCAGTGAACGACTATTTGAAAAACTGTTTTTT.

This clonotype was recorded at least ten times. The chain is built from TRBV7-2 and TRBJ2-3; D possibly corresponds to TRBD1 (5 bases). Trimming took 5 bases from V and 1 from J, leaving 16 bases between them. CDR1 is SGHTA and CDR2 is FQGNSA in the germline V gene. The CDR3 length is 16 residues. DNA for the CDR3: TGTGCCAGCAGCCCCCTGACAGTTCCAGGCACAGATACGCAGTATTTT. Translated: CASSPLTVPGTDTQYF. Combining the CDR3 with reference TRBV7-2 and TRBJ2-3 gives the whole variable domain GAGVSQSPSNKVTEKGKDVELRCDPISGHTALYWYRQSLGQGLEFLIYFQGNSAPDKSGLPSDRFSAERTGGSVSTLTIQRTQQEDSAVYLCASSPLTVPGTDTQYFGPGTRLTVL.

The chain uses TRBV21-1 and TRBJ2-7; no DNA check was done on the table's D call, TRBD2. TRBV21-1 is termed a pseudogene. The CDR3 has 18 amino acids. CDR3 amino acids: CASSKVDRDIARDYEQYF. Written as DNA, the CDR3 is TGTGCCAGCAGCAAAGTCGACAGGGACATAGCCCGGGACTACGAGCAGTACTTC.

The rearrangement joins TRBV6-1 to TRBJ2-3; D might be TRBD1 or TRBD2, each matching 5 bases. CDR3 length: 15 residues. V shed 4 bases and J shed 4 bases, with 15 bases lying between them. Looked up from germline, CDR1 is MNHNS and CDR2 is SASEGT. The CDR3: CASSVGTGNADTQYF. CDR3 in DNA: TGTGCCAGCAGTGTCGGGACGGGAAACGCAGATACGCAGTATTTT.

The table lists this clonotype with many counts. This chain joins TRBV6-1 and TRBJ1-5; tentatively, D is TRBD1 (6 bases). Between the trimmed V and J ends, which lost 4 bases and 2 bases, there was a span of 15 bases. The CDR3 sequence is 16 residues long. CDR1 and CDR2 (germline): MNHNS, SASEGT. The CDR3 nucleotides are TGTGCCAGCAGTGGTACAGGGTGGGGGGGCAATCAGCCCCAGCATTTT. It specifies CASSGTGWGGNQPQHF.

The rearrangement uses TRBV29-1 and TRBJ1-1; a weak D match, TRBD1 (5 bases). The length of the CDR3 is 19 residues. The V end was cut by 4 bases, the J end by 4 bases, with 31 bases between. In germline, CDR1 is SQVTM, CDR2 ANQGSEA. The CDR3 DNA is TGCAGCGTTGGGGGGTCAATGAGGGTCCCTCAGGGTGGAAGCACTGAAGCTTTCTTT. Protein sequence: CSVGGSMRVPQGGSTEAFF.

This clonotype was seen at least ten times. The CDR3 is CASSPLTRDTEAFF. In DNA, the CDR3 is TGTGCCAGCTCACCTCTGACACGAGACACTGAAGCTTTCTTT. The V and J genes are TRBV18 and TRBJ1-1, with D unclear. The CDR3 is 14 amino acids. The V gene's germline CDR1 is KGHSH and CDR2 LQKENI. With 3 bases removed from V and 3 bases from J, the gap between germline ends came to 11 bases.